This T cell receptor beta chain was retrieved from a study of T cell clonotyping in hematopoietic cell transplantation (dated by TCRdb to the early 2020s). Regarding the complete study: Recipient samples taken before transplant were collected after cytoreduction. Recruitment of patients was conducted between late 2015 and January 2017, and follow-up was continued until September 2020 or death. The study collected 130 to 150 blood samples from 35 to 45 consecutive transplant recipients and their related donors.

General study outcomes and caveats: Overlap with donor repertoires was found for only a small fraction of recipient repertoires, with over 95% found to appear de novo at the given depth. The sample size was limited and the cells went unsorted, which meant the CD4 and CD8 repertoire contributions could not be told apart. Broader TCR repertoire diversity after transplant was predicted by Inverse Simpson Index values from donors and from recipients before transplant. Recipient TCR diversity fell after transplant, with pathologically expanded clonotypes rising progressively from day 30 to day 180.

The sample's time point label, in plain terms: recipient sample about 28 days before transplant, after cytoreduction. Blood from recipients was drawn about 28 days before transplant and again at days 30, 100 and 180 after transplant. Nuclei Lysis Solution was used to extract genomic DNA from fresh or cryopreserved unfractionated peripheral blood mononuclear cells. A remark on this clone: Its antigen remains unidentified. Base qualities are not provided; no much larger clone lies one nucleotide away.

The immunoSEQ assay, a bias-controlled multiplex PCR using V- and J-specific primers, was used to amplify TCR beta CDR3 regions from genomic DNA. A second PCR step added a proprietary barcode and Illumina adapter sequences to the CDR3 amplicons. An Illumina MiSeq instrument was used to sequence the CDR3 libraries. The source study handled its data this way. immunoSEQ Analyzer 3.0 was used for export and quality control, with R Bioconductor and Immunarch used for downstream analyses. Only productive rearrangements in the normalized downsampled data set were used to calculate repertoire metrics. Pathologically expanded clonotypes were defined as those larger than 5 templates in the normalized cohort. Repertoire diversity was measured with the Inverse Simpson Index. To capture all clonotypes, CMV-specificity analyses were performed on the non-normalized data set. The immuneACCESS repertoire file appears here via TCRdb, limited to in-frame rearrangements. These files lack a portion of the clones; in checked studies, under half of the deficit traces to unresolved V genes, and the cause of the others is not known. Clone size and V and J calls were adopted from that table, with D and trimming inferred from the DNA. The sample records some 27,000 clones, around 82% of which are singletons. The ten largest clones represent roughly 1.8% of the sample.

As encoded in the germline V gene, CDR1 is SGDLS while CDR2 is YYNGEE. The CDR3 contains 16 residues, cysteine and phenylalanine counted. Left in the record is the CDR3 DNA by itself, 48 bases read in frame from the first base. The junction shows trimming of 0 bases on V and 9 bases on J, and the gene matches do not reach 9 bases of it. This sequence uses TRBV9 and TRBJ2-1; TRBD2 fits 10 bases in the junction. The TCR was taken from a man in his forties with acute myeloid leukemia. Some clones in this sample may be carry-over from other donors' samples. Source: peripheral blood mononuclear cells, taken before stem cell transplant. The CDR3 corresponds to CASSVGTSGLGGEQFF. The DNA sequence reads TGTGCCAGCAGCGTAGGGACTAGCGGTCTAGGAGGTGAGCAGTTCTTC.